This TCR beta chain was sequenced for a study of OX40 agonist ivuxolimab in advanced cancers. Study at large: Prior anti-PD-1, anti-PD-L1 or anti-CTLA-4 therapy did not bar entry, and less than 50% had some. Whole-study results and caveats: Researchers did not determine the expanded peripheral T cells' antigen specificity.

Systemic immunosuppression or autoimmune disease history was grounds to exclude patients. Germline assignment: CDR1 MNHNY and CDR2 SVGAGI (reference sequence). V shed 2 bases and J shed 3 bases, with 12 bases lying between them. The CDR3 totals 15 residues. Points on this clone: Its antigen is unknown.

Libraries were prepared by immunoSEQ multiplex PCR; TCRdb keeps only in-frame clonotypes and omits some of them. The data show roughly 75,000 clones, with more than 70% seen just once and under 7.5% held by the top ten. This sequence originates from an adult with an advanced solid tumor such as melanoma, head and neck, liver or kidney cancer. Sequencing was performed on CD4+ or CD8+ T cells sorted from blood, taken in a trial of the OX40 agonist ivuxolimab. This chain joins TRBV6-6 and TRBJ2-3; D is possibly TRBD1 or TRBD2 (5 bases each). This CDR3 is CASSYAGTNTDTQYF. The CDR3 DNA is TGTGCCAGCAGTTACGCAGGGACCAATACAGATACGCAGTATTTT.